One sample yielded the 17 T cell receptor beta chains listed below, sequenced in a study of blood T cells in healthy people across ages. Primers used in a second PCR of about 6 to 11 cycles were a sample-barcoded 5' primer and a J-beta primer mix. TCRdb independently ran MiXCR on the 5' RACE reads; one entry per CDR3 protein. Of 1.5 million to 2 million distinct CDR3 sequences in the sample, 25% to 30% were seen once. What was sequenced was blood. The receptors derive from a woman aged 25-40 years in good health.

The J gene is TRBJ2-5, the V gene TRBV11-2; 7 nucleotides agree with TRBD2. The CDR3 extends over 17 amino acids. V trimming: 4 bases; J trimming: 5 bases; junction bases outside the gene matches: 16. CDR1 and CDR2 (germline): SGHAT, FQNNGV. CDR3: CASSSGSGAGLSETQYF. The CDR3 DNA follows: TGTGCCAGCAGCTCAGGCAGCGGGGCCGGCCTGTCGGAGACCCAGTACTTC. Variable domain in full (rest from reference TRBV11-2 and TRBJ2-5): EAGVAQSPRYKIIEKRQSVAFWCNPISGHATLYWYQQILGQGPKLLIQFQNNGVVDDSQLPKDRFSAERLKGVDSTLKIQPAKLEDSAVYLCASSSGSGAGLSETQYFGPGTRLLVL.

On this clonotype: A junction end diverges from the germline sequence, so it may reflect a read error. The gene calls are TRBV29-1 and TRBJ1-5; 7 bases map to TRBD1. The CDR3 is 14 residues long. Germline V gives CDR1 SQVTM, CDR2 ANQGSEA. The CDR3 sequence: CSVRATGTNRPQHF. In DNA, the CDR3 is TGCAGCGTTAGGGCGACAGGGACTAATCGGCCCCAGCATTTT.

In regard to this clonotype: Just one base apart from a much larger clone, this may be a read error. The J gene is TRBJ2-7, the V gene TRBV10-3, with TRBD1 matching over 12 bases. The CDR3 spans 17 residues. The germline gives CDR1 ENHRY, CDR2 SYGVKD. Trimming at V came to 10 bases and at J to 7 bases, leaving 20 bases not matched to a gene. The CDR3 nucleotides read TGTGCCACCGGACAAGGGGGCGGGACAGGGGGCAAAAATGAGCAGTACTTC. Translating gives CATGQGGGTGGKNEQYF.

This clonotype appeared a few times. The chain couples TRBV7-9 to TRBJ2-2; no definite D call. The germline V gene encodes CDR1 SEHNR and CDR2 FQNEAQ (reference sequence). Trimming took off 6 bases at V and 5 bases at J, with 7 bases between the two ends. The CDR3 sequence is 12 residues long. This CDR3 is CASSSETGELFF. In nucleotides, the CDR3 is TGTGCCAGCAGTTCGGAGACCGGGGAGCTGTTTTTT.

This clonotype was seen only a few times. One junction end disagrees with the germline gene, perhaps due to a read error. The rearrangement joins TRBV6-4 to TRBJ1-2, with 9 positions matching TRBD1. This CDR3 comprises 15 residues. Germline assignment: CDR1 MRHNA and CDR2 SNTAGT. This CDR3 reads CARSQGTGRSYGYTF. Written as DNA, the CDR3 is TGTGCCCGCAGTCAAGGGACAGGGAGAAGCTATGGCTACACCTTC.

With respect to this clonotype: A clone one base away is much larger, so this may be a read error. The chain carries TRBV9 and TRBJ1-6; D uncertain. The CDR3 has 12 amino acids. Germline V CDR1 and CDR2: SGDLS, YYNGEE. The ends were cut back, 3 bases at V and 8 bases at J, with 6 bases in the middle. CDR3 nucleotide sequence: TGTGCCAGCAGCGCGGGAGATTCACCCCTCCACTTT. It translates to CASSAGDSPLHF. Full variable domain (rest looked up from reference TRBV9 and TRBJ1-6): DSGVTQTPKHLITATGQRVTLRCSPRSGDLSVYWYQQSLDQGLQFLIQYYNGEERAKGNILERFSAQQFPDLHSELNLSSLELGDSALYFCASSAGDSPLHFGNGTRLTVT.

The chain is built from TRBV12-3 or TRBV12-4 and TRBJ2-1; weak D call: TRBD2 (6 bases). Trimming removed 6 bases from V and 3 bases from J, with 15 bases in between. The CDR3 consists of 15 residues. This CDR3 reads CASSLNGGVYNEQFF. The CDR3 DNA sequence: TGTGCCAGCAGCTTAAACGGGGGAGTCTACAATGAGCAGTTCTTC.

This clonotype appeared a few times. CDR3: CASSGGRSNQPQHF. CDR3 in DNA: TGTGCCAGCTCGGGAGGACGGAGCAATCAGCCCCAGCATTTT. The gene calls are TRBV18 and TRBJ1-5; D remains unclear. This CDR3 contains 14 residues. V lost 6 bases and J 1 base, leaving 10 bases between the germline ends. Germline CDR1 reads KGHSH; CDR2 reads LQKENI.

With regard to this clonotype: This may stem from a read error, because a much larger clone lies one nucleotide away. V is TRBV29-1 and J is TRBJ2-5; D is ambiguous. CDR3 length: 13 residues. Germline-derived CDR1 and CDR2 are SQVTM and ANQGSEA. V was clipped by 3 bases and J by 8 bases, with 16 bases between them. CDR3: CSVDGQHGNTQYF. The CDR3 bases are TGCAGCGTTGATGGGCAGCATGGGAATACCCAGTACTTC. Filled out from reference TRBV29-1 and TRBJ2-5, the complete variable domain reads SAVISQKPSRDICQRGTSLTIQCQVDSQVTMMFWYRQQPGQSLTLIATANQGSEATYESGFVIDKFPISRPNLTFSTLTVSNMSPEDSSIYLCSVDGQHGNTQYFGPGTRLLVL.

This clonotype showed up just a few times. The chain is built from TRBV5-1 and TRBJ2-1, with TRBD2 matching over 9 bases. After removal of 0 bases from V and 9 bases from J, the junction contained 10 bases not matched to a gene. This CDR3 contains 16 residues. Per the germline V gene, CDR1 is SGHRS and CDR2 is YFSETQ. The CDR3 DNA reads TGCGCCAGCAGCTTGGAGGCGGTAGCGGGAGCGGCTGAGCAGTTCTTC. Its translation: CASSLEAVAGAAEQFF.

As regards this clonotype: The junction shows a germline mismatch at one end, possibly a read error. The gene calls are TRBV18 and TRBJ2-7; no reliable D call. Per the germline V gene, CDR1 is KGHSH and CDR2 is LQKENI. The CDR3 extends over 12 amino acids. In DNA form, the CDR3 reads TGTGCCAACTCACCAAAAGACTACGAGCAGTACTTC. This sequence encodes CANSPKDYEQYF. The whole variable domain, remainder taken from reference TRBV18 and TRBJ2-7, is NAGVMQNPRHLVRRRGQEARLRCSPMKGHSHVYWYRQLPEEGLKFMVYLQKENIIDESGMPKERFSAEFPKEGPSILRIQQVVRGDSAAYFCANSPKDYEQYFGPGTRLTVT.

A remark on this clonotype: A clone one base away is much larger, so this may be a read error. The chain joins TRBV29-1 to TRBJ2-1, with TRBD2 matching 11 bases. CDR3 length: 15 residues. The junction had 16 bases not matched to a gene; V was cut back by 5 bases and J by 13 bases. CDR1 and CDR2 from the germline V gene are SQVTM and ANQGSEA. CDR3 region: CSVNLAGGLQETQFF. The CDR3 DNA reads TGCAGCGTTAATCTAGCGGGGGGCTTACAAGAGACCCAGTTCTTC.

This clonotype was recorded a few times. The J gene is TRBJ1-2, the V gene TRBV7-3; D gene ambiguous. This CDR3 has 15 amino acids. V dropped 2 bases and J dropped 2 bases, with 12 bases sitting between them. The germline CDR1 and CDR2 sequences are SGHTA and FQGTGA. The CDR3 loop is CASSLSPDLNYGYTF. The CDR3 DNA sequence: TGTGCCAGCAGCTTATCGCCAGACTTAAACTATGGCTACACCTTC.

To note about this clonotype: One end of the junction does not line up with germline, which may come from a read error. The V call is TRBV25-1, the J call TRBJ2-7, with no clear D. Germline V CDR1 and CDR2: MGHDK, SYGVNS. This CDR3 has 13 amino acids. The CDR3: CTSSRTAHYEQYF. In nucleotides, the CDR3 is TGTACCAGCTCCCGGACGGCTCACTACGAGCAGTACTTC.

The chain links TRBV6-6 to TRBJ1-2, with D possibly matching TRBD1 (6 bases). The V gene's germline CDR1 is MNHNY and CDR2 SVGAGI (reference sequence). This CDR3 spans 14 amino acids. V shed 5 bases and J shed 7 bases, with 17 bases lying between them. CDR3 coding DNA: TGTGCCAGCAGTGGCCCGGGGGGGCAGGGTGGCTACACCTTC. It specifies CASSGPGGQGGYTF.

This clonotype was observed a handful of times. V gene TRBV7-3 combines with J gene TRBJ2-2, with 13 bases aligning to TRBD2. This CDR3 is built from 20 residues. Germline V CDR1 and CDR2: SGHTA, FQGTGA. The V segment lost 3 bases and the J segment 3 bases; nucleotides outside the gene matches: 13. CDR3 protein: CASSFLTSGGFNWYTGELFF. In nucleotides, the CDR3 is TGTGCCAGCAGCTTCCTGACTAGCGGGGGGTTTAATTGGTACACCGGGGAGCTGTTTTTT.

This clonotype has a count of ten or more. The chain joins TRBV12-3 or TRBV12-4 to TRBJ2-5; weak D call: TRBD2 (6 bases). The CDR3 totals 14 residues. Trimming pared 5 bases from V and 9 bases from J, leaving 19 bases between. CDR3 sequence (DNA): TGTGCCAGCAGTCCGATCCCCAGGGAGGCGTCCCAGTACTTC. This codes for CASSPIPREASQYF.